This TCR beta chain comes out of a study of CXCR3-negative and CXCR3-positive naive CD8 T cells. Findings and caveats of the study: Once cells were cryopreserved, CXCR3 expression went down partly, and most assays used fresh PBMCs. TRBV-TRBJ usage was similar across naive CXCR3 subsets but distinct in memory cells.

Remarks on this clonotype: Its antigen is not identified.

In preparing the TRB cDNA libraries, 5' RACE with UMI labels was used. For each CDR3 protein, TCRdb gives one entry from its re-call of the 5' RACE reads, without DNA. This table holds about 90,000 distinct CDR3 sequences. The V gene's germline CDR1 is SGHTA and CDR2 FQGTGA. The CDR3 sequence is 14 residues long. Sequencing input: naive CXCR3- CD8+ T cells from blood. Subset given: CD45RO-CCR7+CD27+CD95- naive CD8+ T cells lacking CXCR3 (TNR3-). The sequence was obtained from a human donor in good health. Some clones in this sample may be carry-over from other donors' samples. The V call is TRBV7-3, the J call TRBJ2-1; TCRdb reports TRBD1, a call that lacks DNA to check it against. The CDR3 sequence: CASSLGWGAYEQFF. Complete variable domain (other parts from reference TRBV7-3 and TRBJ2-1): GAGVSQTPSNKVTEKGKYVELRCDPISGHTALYWYRQSLGQGPEFLIYFQGTGAADDSGLPNDRFFAVRPEGSVSTLKIQRTERGDSAVYLCASSLGWGAYEQFFGPGTRLTVL.